This T cell receptor beta chain stems from a study of cytomegalovirus exposure and HLA in healthy donors (dated 2017 in TCRdb). Notes on the research overall: According to an earlier analysis of around 600 of the donors, 150 million to 200 million T cells yielded roughly 100 million unique TCR beta sequences and approximately 300 Gb of sequence data. In addition to the first cohort of 500 to 850 subjects, a separate validation cohort of approximately 130 different subjects was used. In the later analysis, no new phenotypic data were used to find candidate immune exposures; instead, reliance was placed on TCR beta sequences and their occurrence across donors. Across some 400 genotyped donors of the cohort, an average of about 240,000 unique TCR beta nucleotide sequences per donor were sequenced, and 15% to 20% of those sequences were non-productive. Using immunosequencing, the study profiled T cell repertoires from about 650 subjects and related those repertoires to cytomegalovirus serostatus. Donor age, sex, ethnicity and CMV serostatus were compiled alongside the repertoire data. HLA typing covered class I and class II loci at four-digit resolution. Every repertoire in the discovery cohort had been generated on one and the same sequencing platform. In a later analysis, previously published TCR beta repertoires from several hundred donors were re-analyzed and high-resolution HLA genotyping was added so that TCR occurrence patterns could be studied. The study combined high-throughput TCR immunosequencing, statistical association of individual TCRs with disease status, and machine learning to predict cytomegalovirus infection status. An early release covering more than 500 HLA-typed donors comprised roughly 300 gigabases of sequencing data and approximately 85 million unique TCR sequences. Typing coverage varied by locus: roughly 620-630 donors for A, B, C, DRB1 and DQB1; some 520 for DQA1; about 590 for DPA1; fewer than 480 for DPB1. A later genetic analysis used genome-wide SNP genotypes for about 65% of the roughly 700 donors, treating that subset as a discovery cohort. The genetic ancestry cluster associated with self-reported Caucasian donors included over 80% of the approximately 400 genotyped donors. An earlier analysis of 450 to 750 of the donors used high-throughput TCR beta sequencing to judge whether each TCR beta V gene segment behaved as functional or pseudogenic. A handful of DR-DQ haplotypes were handled as single units for association and clustering because linkage in the cohort was strong. The aim of the study was to test whether cataloging public T cell receptors could identify signatures of past pathogen exposure. The investigation overall reported the following: According to the authors, the approach could potentially be generalized to other disease states and immunological phenotypes. When HLA alleles, especially DR and DQ, strongly co-occurred, TCR associations were difficult to assign to individual alleles. A later analysis reported that several top co-occurrence clusters appeared linked to parvovirus B19, influenza, CMV and Epstein-Barr virus. Immune exposure information for the cohort was limited to CMV serostatus. Compared with equally common non-associated chains, HLA-associated TCR beta chains in a later analysis were more clonally expanded and had lower generation probabilities. A few of the identified cytomegalovirus-associated TCR beta chains were confirmed in vitro to be specific for cytomegalovirus antigens. Correlated functional status among segregating V segments might reflect linkage disequilibrium, but an unknown experimental factor could not be ruled out. V-gene and J-gene trimming of TCR beta chains was associated with a missense DCLRE1C variant in a later genetic analysis, and the association was replicated in an independent cohort. A further reported finding was that TCR beta sequences accurately predicted the HLA-A and HLA-B alleles for most subjects in the first cohort. According to a later genetic analysis, donors in an Asian-associated ancestry cluster had fewer N-insertions in productive TCRs than the roughly 670-donor mean. In both the original and validation cohorts, the classifier was reported to diagnose cytomegalovirus status with high specificity and sensitivity. Because counts were too low, more than 15 rarely observed V segments, including chromosome 9 orphons, were left out of the earlier analysis of some 640 of the donors. A later analysis found that most CMV-associated TCR beta chains appeared HLA-restricted, with HLA associations seemingly driven largely by CMV exposure. The presence/absence analyses assumed that sequencing depth was roughly uniform across donors, and that assumption may not be true. In an earlier analysis of more than 500 of the donors, most TCR beta V segments appeared in productive rearrangements about 90% or about 30% of the time, broadly matching IMGT annotations. A later analysis associated 17,000 or so TCR beta sequences with specific HLA alleles at a false discovery rate of 0.05. In this cohort, only TCR beta chains were sequenced, and detectable features were limited by the absence of alpha or paired-chain data. The 87-base-pair reads could not distinguish some IMGT-functional V segments, including TRBV6-2 and TRBV6-3, so those segments were excluded. In a later analysis, the rate of TCR association differed among HLA loci, with DRB1 alleles having the most associated TCRs and HLA-C alleles having the fewest. Across donors, most TCR sequences were observed very rarely, whereas some public TCRs were present in many individuals. The study gave a list of 150 to 200 TCR beta chains associated with cytomegalovirus. A cluster of highly shared sequence variants was judged likely to represent a technical artifact of the sequencing pipeline. HLA typing was unavailable for some donors at each locus, so association tests used only the typed subset.

Regarding this clone: This clone's antigen is unknown. Base qualities are not at hand, and no much larger clone is one base apart.

V loses 3 bases, J loses 0 bases, and the germline ends lie 14 bases apart. The germline V gene specifies ENHRY as CDR1 and SYGVKD as CDR2. Taken from cysteine to phenylalanine, the CDR3 has 16 residues. Of the read, only the CDR3 DNA is kept; its 48 bases are in frame from base 1. Library generation was performed with the immunoSEQ multiplex PCR assay. A mixture of 60 forward primers for TCR Vbeta segments and 13 reverse primers for TCR Jbeta segments was used in the multiplex PCR. A multiplex PCR assay on genomic DNA amplified the CDR3 region of rearranged TCR beta genes. The amplified TCR beta libraries were sequenced on the Illumina HiSeq System as 87-base-pair reads. The published analysis was carried out like this. A later analysis counted tens of millions of unique TCR beta chains across the 666 repertoires, and 10 million to 12 million of these chains were shared by at least two donors. Raw reads were error-corrected and collapsed into unique sequences with a nearest-neighbor algorithm that merged closely related sequences to remove PCR and sequencing errors. Alignment of CDR3 sequences to IMGT reference sequences was used to assign V, D and J gene segments. For a sequence to be retained, at least a six-nucleotide match to both a V gene segment and a J gene segment was required. A rearrangement was called productive if the CDR3 had no stop codons and remained in frame with V and J, and every other rearrangement was called non-productive. CDR3 was defined by IMGT convention, running from the second conserved V-encoded cysteine to the conserved J-encoded phenylalanine. Sequences without an unambiguous match to a single V gene segment were excluded from the earlier analysis of 450 to 650 of the donors. In an earlier analysis of several hundred of the donors, V segments were called functional above 56.7% productive rearrangements and were called segregating when the between-donor standard deviation exceeded 5%. A statistical classification framework was built for diagnosing cytomegalovirus status from the catalog of TCR beta chain sequences. In a later analysis, V and J genes were assigned by comparing TCR nucleotide sequences against IMGT/GENE-DB human TR gene sequences. In a later analysis, CDR3 sequences and most-parsimonious VDJ recombination scenarios were assigned using the TCRdist pipeline. In a later analysis, each TCR beta chain was defined by its CDR3 amino acid sequence together with its V-gene family, and reads lacking a unique V-gene family were excluded. As a way to deal with suspected cross-contamination and a sequencing artifact, a later analysis dropped approximately 590 nucleotide sequences that were highly shared and had low generation probability. For each public chain, a later analysis derived a clonal expansion index from normalized ranks of inferred template counts within each repertoire. A later analysis computed generation probabilities with a VDJ recombination model fitted to out-of-frame rearrangements, and checked the results against IGoR. Hypergeometric tests were used in a later analysis to score TCR-TCR, TCR-HLA and TCR-CMV co-occurrence, with a repertoire-size bias correction applied to the TCR pairs. False discovery rates were estimated in a later analysis by permuting HLA or CMV assignments 20 times. In a later analysis, co-occurring TCRs were grouped using DBSCAN, with TCRdist sequence similarity added in when clustering inside HLA-allele-positive subsets. Repertoires with fewer than 30,000 or more than 120,000 public chains were left out of co-occurrence clustering, as were about five repertoires with anomalous nucleotide sharing. As stored in TCRdb, this immuneACCESS dataset retains in-frame rearrangements with V and J assigned. A fraction of the clones does not appear; measured against another copy, unresolved V genes explain less than half of the discrepancy, and the remainder lacks a known reason. Clone size and V and J calls were adopted from that table, with D and trimming inferred from the DNA. The sample table holds about 200,000 clones, of which over 9.5% were seen once. 7.8% of the sample is held by the ten biggest clonotypes.

The cohort consisted of 600 to 700 healthy bone marrow donors. At the time of sampling, all cohort members were nominally healthy, though unrecorded immune exposures were likely present. The donor tested CMV seropositive and was one of the 289 seropositive cohort members. Every donor gave a peripheral blood sample, and the peripheral blood mononuclear cells from that sample were used for TCR beta sequencing. Genomic DNA extraction from the blood cell samples was performed with the Qiagen DNeasy Blood Extraction Kit. This sequence originates from a man aged 50 to 60 in good health and CMV-seropositive. Sequenced material: PBMCs. This chain is built from TRBV10-3 and TRBJ2-5, with a weak D call of TRBD1 (6 bases match). The DNA is TGTGCCATCAGTGACTCACTCACAGGGTACCAAGAGACCCAGTACTTC. Its protein is CAISDSLTGYQETQYF.